These 24 T cell receptor beta chains share one sample of origin, sequenced in a study of T cells in Graves' hyperthyroidism and ophthalmopathy. Amplified TCR beta CDR3 regions derived from RNA transcripts. The HTBI primer set was used in a first-round RT-PCR of the TCR CDR3. TCRdb re-analysed the multiplex PCR reads in MiXCR, keeping a single row per CDR3 protein. The sample records under 350,000 distinct CDR3 sequences, over 15% being singletons. The sequencing sample was made of blood. The source is a woman aged 55-70 years with Graves' ophthalmopathy.

Note on this clonotype: A single base separates this from a much larger clone, so it may be a read error. The chain couples TRBV28 to TRBJ2-2; 7 nucleotides line up with TRBD2. J lost 5 bases, V lost 2 bases, and 5 bases had no gene match. The CDR3 runs 15 residues. CDR1 and CDR2 from the germline V gene are MDHEN and SYDVKM. The CDR3 nucleotides read TGTGCCAGCAGTTTAGCCCAGGGAGGGACCGGGGAGCTGTTTTTT. It is translated as CASSLAQGGTGELFF.

At least ten counts were recorded for this clonotype. V and J are TRBV5-1 and TRBJ1-1; D unresolved. CDR1 SGHRS and CDR2 YFSETQ come from the germline V gene. The CDR3 is 12 residues long. V was clipped by 1 base and J by 8 bases, with 9 bases between them. As DNA, the CDR3 is TGCGCCAGCAGCTTGCTAGAGGGAGAAGCTTTCTTT. It translates to CASSLLEGEAFF.

This clonotype has at least ten counts. The V gene is TRBV5-1, the J gene TRBJ1-2; TRBD1 might be the D (6 bases). The CDR3 has 10 amino acids. Per the germline V gene, CDR1 is SGHRS and CDR2 is YFSETQ. V was shortened by 6 bases and J by 6 bases, with 6 bases between the two germline ends. DNA of the CDR3: TGCGCCAGCAAGGGGGATGGCTACACCTTC. Amino acid sequence: CASKGDGYTF.

J is TRBJ2-1 and V is TRBV20-1, with D possibly being TRBD2 (5 bases). There are 12 residues in the CDR3. V was cut by 3 bases and J by 7 bases, with 10 bases left in between. In germline, CDR1 is DFQATT, CDR2 SNEGSKA (reference sequence). The CDR3 bases are TGCAGTGCTAGCGGGATCTGGAATGAGCAGTTCTTC. Translated: CSASGIWNEQFF.

This clonotype was recorded at least ten times. J is TRBJ2-1 and V is TRBV29-1; D is uncertain. V dropped 4 bases and J dropped 1 base, with 5 bases sitting between them. This CDR3 is 12 amino acids long. The germline gives CDR1 SQVTM, CDR2 ANQGSEA. The CDR3 region is CSVVWSYNEQFF. In DNA, the CDR3 is TGCAGCGTTGTTTGGTCCTACAATGAGCAGTTCTTC.

This clonotype appeared many times. The V and J genes are TRBV6-5 and TRBJ2-7; perhaps D is TRBD1 or TRBD2 (5 bases each). Per the germline V gene, CDR1 is MNHEY and CDR2 is SVGAGI. This CDR3 is built from 14 residues. With 0 bases removed from V and 9 bases from J, the gap between germline ends came to 15 bases. The CDR3 protein is CASSYSRGTLGQYF. The CDR3 DNA reads TGTGCCAGCAGTTACTCGAGGGGTACCTTGGGGCAGTACTTC.

This clonotype was recorded many times. The rearrangement links TRBV5-6 to TRBJ2-7, with 13 positions matching TRBD2. From germline, CDR1 is SGHDT and CDR2 YYEEEE. The length of the CDR3 is 15 residues. J gave up 6 bases and V 3 bases, and 6 bases lay outside the gene matches. CDR3 nucleotides: TGTGCCAGCAGCTACGGACTAGCGGGAGTAATCGAGCAGTACTTC. Amino acid sequence: CASSYGLAGVIEQYF.

This chain joins TRBV4-1 and TRBJ2-1, with TRBD2 matching over 9 bases. The J segment lost 1 base and the V segment lost 0 bases, leaving 4 bases of the junction unmatched. Germline V gives CDR1 MGHRA, CDR2 YSYEKL. The CDR3 has 17 amino acids. CDR3 sequence (DNA): TGCGCCAGCAGCCAAGATTTAGCGGGAGTATCCTACAATGAGCAGTTCTTC. Its protein product is CASSQDLAGVSYNEQFF.

Of note for this clonotype: A single base separates this from a much larger clone, so it may be a read error. The chain employs TRBV30 and TRBJ2-7, with 8 bases aligning to TRBD2. Germline V gene sequence: CDR1 GTSNPN, CDR2 SVGIG (reference sequence). The CDR3 has 14 amino acids. The V gene end was trimmed by 1 base and the J gene end by 6 bases; junction bases not matched to a gene: 8. This CDR3 reads CAWSAGGYTGEQYF. As DNA, the CDR3 is TGTGCCTGGAGTGCGGGAGGGTATACGGGCGAGCAGTACTTC.

In regard to this clonotype: Because the CDR3 is missing its conserved closing phenylalanine or tryptophan, this is likely a read error. V gene TRBV13 combines with J gene TRBJ2-7; D is unclear. In germline, CDR1 is PRHDT, CDR2 FYEKMQ (reference sequence). V shed 8 bases and J shed 0 bases, with 8 bases lying between them. The CDR3 is 12 residues long. This CDR3 reads CASSISSYEQYL. Here the CDR3 DNA reads TGTGCCAGCTCCATAAGCTCCTACGAGCAGTACCTC.

Many counts were recorded for this clonotype. The chain joins TRBV28 to TRBJ2-1, with D perhaps TRBD2 (5 bases). CDR3 length equals 15 residues. V lost 5 bases to trimming and J lost 1 base, with 12 bases between them. Looked up from germline, CDR1 is MDHEN and CDR2 is SYDVKM. CDR3 coding DNA: TGTGCCAGCAGTCCAGGCGGGCCGTCCTACAATGAGCAGTTCTTC. Translating gives CASSPGGPSYNEQFF.

The chain joins TRBV5-6 to TRBJ2-1, with 7 bases that match TRBD2. The trim removed 4 bases at V and 0 bases at J, leaving 7 bases unmatched. Germline V gives CDR1 SGHDT, CDR2 YYEEEE. The CDR3 spans 16 residues. The CDR3 is CASSLRTSLSYNEQFF. As DNA, the CDR3 is TGTGCCAGCAGCCTACGGACTAGTCTCTCCTACAATGAGCAGTTCTTC.

As concerns this clonotype: This may be a read error, as it is one base from a much larger clone. V gene TRBV5-1 combines with J gene TRBJ2-7, with no clear D. The CDR3 contains 13 residues. V shed 1 base and J shed 1 base, with 6 bases lying between them. The germline V gene encodes CDR1 SGHRS and CDR2 YFSETQ. CDR3 sequence: CASSLYVSYEQYF. CDR3 nucleotide sequence: TGCGCCAGCAGCTTGTACGTGTCCTACGAGCAGTACTTC.

This clonotype came up a few times. The conserved phenylalanine or tryptophan normally closing the CDR3 is absent here, so this likely arose from a read error. In DNA form, the CDR3 reads TGTGCCAGCAGCGTTACAGGGAGAGGGGAGACCCAGTACCTC. The encoded protein is CASSVTGRGETQYL. This chain uses TRBV2 with TRBJ2-5, with a tentative D call TRBD1 (6 bases). The V end lost 6 bases, the J end lost 5 bases, and 16 bases lay between the germline ends. CDR3 length: 14 residues. The germline CDR1 and CDR2 sequences are SNHLY and FYNNEI.

This clonotype was observed many times. V and J are TRBV6-2 or TRBV6-3 and TRBJ2-1; 9 bases map to TRBD1. The CDR3 sequence is 18 residues long. Germline CDR1 is MNHEY and CDR2 is SVGEGT. Trimming at V came to 2 bases and at J to 7 bases, leaving 15 bases not matched to a gene. CDR3 sequence: CASSYRGAGTGSLNEQFF. For the CDR3, the DNA is TGTGCCAGCAGTTACAGGGGGGCCGGGACAGGGTCCCTGAATGAGCAGTTCTTC.

This clonotype was found many times. J is TRBJ1-6 and V is TRBV9; 7 nucleotides match TRBD1. V trimming: 4 bases; J trimming: 7 bases; junction bases outside the gene matches: 8. This CDR3 has 15 residues. CDR1 is SGDLS, CDR2 YYNGEE, per germline. The DNA for the CDR3 is TGTGCCAGCAGCCAAACACAGGGGACGAATTCACCCCTCCACTTT. It specifies CASSQTQGTNSPLHF. Complete variable domain (other parts from reference TRBV9 and TRBJ1-6): DSGVTQTPKHLITATGQRVTLRCSPRSGDLSVYWYQQSLDQGLQFLIQYYNGEERAKGNILERFSAQQFPDLHSELNLSSLELGDSALYFCASSQTQGTNSPLHFGNGTRLTVT.

As concerns this clonotype: The junction departs from germline at one end; a sequencing error may be responsible. V is TRBV11-2 and J is TRBJ2-4; D not resolved. The CDR3 consists of 12 residues. Germline CDR1 reads SGHAT; CDR2 reads FQNNGV. The CDR3 sequence is CASSLATGPRHF. Written as DNA, the CDR3 is TGTGCCAGCAGCTTAGCGACCGGGCCGCGCCACTTC.

The chain is built from TRBV4-3 and TRBJ2-3; 8 bases line up with TRBD1. V shed 3 bases, J shed 4 bases, and the junction held 6 bases outside the gene matches. Germline V lookup: CDR1 LGHNA, CDR2 YSLEER. The CDR3 is made up of 15 amino acids. The CDR3 DNA follows: TGCGCCAGCAGCCAGAGACAGGGGCGCCCAGATACGCAGTATTTT. Protein: CASSQRQGRPDTQYF.

V is TRBV5-6 and J is TRBJ1-4; 9 bases fit TRBD1. V dropped 4 bases and J dropped 4; count of bases not matched to a gene: 5. CDR1 is SGHDT, CDR2 YYEEEE, per germline. The CDR3 length is 15 residues. CDR3: CASSRTGVLNEKLFF. The DNA of the CDR3 is TGTGCCAGCAGCAGGACAGGGGTACTTAATGAAAAACTGTTTTTT.

This clonotype was observed a few times. The chain joins TRBV10-2 to TRBJ1-4, with a tentative D call TRBD1 (6 bases). The CDR3 has 16 residues. The germline V gene has CDR1 WSHSY and CDR2 SAAADI. Trimming took 3 bases from V and 0 from J, leaving 11 bases between them. This CDR3 is CASSETGMATNEKLFF. CDR3 DNA sequence: TGCGCCAGCAGTGAAACAGGGATGGCAACTAATGAAAAACTGTTTTTT.

This clonotype was observed a few times. This sequence joins TRBV20-1 and TRBJ2-2; D might be TRBD2 (6 bases). The CDR3 totals 15 residues. V shed 1 base and J shed 3 bases, with 12 bases lying between them. Germline CDR1 is DFQATT and CDR2 is SNEGSKA (reference sequence). The CDR3 DNA sequence: TGCAGTGCTAGAGGGGGCGGGACTTACACCGGGGAGCTGTTTTTT. As protein: CSARGGGTYTGELFF.

At least ten counts were recorded for this clonotype. V is TRBV3-1 and J is TRBJ1-2, with TRBD1 as a possible D gene (6 bases). The CDR3 has 15 residues. With 2 bases removed from V and 3 bases from J, the gap between germline ends came to 13 bases. Germline V gives CDR1 LGHDT, CDR2 YNNKEL (reference sequence). CDR3 coding DNA: TGTGCCAGCAGCCAAAGAAACAGGGTAGACTATGGCTACACCTTC. Its protein product is CASSQRNRVDYGYTF. The whole variable domain, remainder taken from reference TRBV3-1 and TRBJ1-2, is DTAVSQTPKYLVTQMGNDKSIKCEQNLGHDTMYWYKQDSKKFLKIMFSYNNKELIINETVPNRFSPKSPDKAHLNLHINSLELGDSAVYFCASSQRNRVDYGYTFGSGTRLTVV.

The rearrangement joins TRBV9 to TRBJ1-4; a weak D match, TRBD1 (6 bases). V was clipped by 0 bases and J by 4 bases, with 13 bases between them. The germline V gene encodes CDR1 SGDLS and CDR2 YYNGEE. This CDR3 is built from 16 residues. CDR3 nucleotides: TGTGCCAGCAGCGTAGGGGCAGGGGACATTAATGAAAAACTGTTTTTT. This codes for CASSVGAGDINEKLFF. Using reference TRBV9 and TRBJ1-4 for the parts outside the CDR3, the full variable domain is DSGVTQTPKHLITATGQRVTLRCSPRSGDLSVYWYQQSLDQGLQFLIQYYNGEERAKGNILERFSAQQFPDLHSELNLSSLELGDSALYFCASSVGAGDINEKLFFGSGTQLSVL.

As concerns this clonotype: One base away lies a much larger clone, so this may be a sequencing read error. This sequence joins TRBV5-8 and TRBJ2-7; 7 bases agree with TRBD1. The CDR3 runs to 16 residues. The V gene's germline CDR1 is SGHTS and CDR2 YDEGEE. DNA of the CDR3: TGTGTCAGCAGCTTGGTCTCACGACAGGGCCCCCACGAGCAGTACTTC. It yields the protein CVSSLVSRQGPHEQYF.